Included here is one T cell receptor (beta chain) sequence, with context. Antigen unknown. The data are from a study of blood T cells in healthy people across ages. For the study at large: Template switching retrieved approximately one barcoded beta molecule for each two T cells. Study-level points and caveats: Naive CD4+ cell counts and diversity both ran higher in long-lived than in aged donors.

Using a J-beta primer mix together with a sample-barcoded 5' primer, a second PCR was run for about 6 to 11 cycles. From the 5' RACE reads, TCRdb called clonotypes with MiXCR, one entry per CDR3 protein. This table has 920,000 or so distinct CDR3 sequences, more than 35% appearing once. The V gene's germline CDR1 is SGHAT and CDR2 FQNNGV. V was pared by 3 bases and J by 9 bases, with 14 bases between. The CDR3 has 13 amino acids. This sequence was found in a woman in her sixties or seventies in good health. The rearrangement links TRBV11-2 to TRBJ2-5; weak D call: TRBD1 (6 bases). Specimen: blood. CDR3 nucleotides: TGTGCCAGCAGCTTCGTCGACAGGCATCCCCAGTACTTC. This codes for CASSFVDRHPQYF.